These 15 T cell receptor beta chains were sequenced from one sample in a study of cytomegalovirus exposure and HLA in healthy donors. PCR primers comprised 60 Vbeta and 13 Jbeta primers. Assay: immunoSEQ multiplex PCR; the TCRdb copy retains only in-frame clones and omits some. The table records some 150,000 clones, roughly 80% of them present only once. Source material: PBMCs. These receptor sequences come from a man younger than 40 in good health and CMV-seropositive.

This chain joins TRBV5-4 and TRBJ1-6; 9 positions match TRBD1. Germline loops: CDR1 SGHNT, CDR2 YYREEE (reference sequence). CDR3 length: 16 amino acids. The V gene end was trimmed by 5 bases and the J gene end by 4 bases; junction bases not matched to a gene: 7. The CDR3 coding sequence is TGTGCCAGCAGGGCACAGGGGGCTCTATATAATTCACCCCTCCACTTT. Its translation: CASRAQGALYNSPLHF.

CDR3 coding DNA: TGCGCCAGCAGCCATCACACAGAGGGAAACGCCTATAATTCACCCCTCCACTTT. The encoded protein is CASSHHTEGNAYNSPLHF. This rearrangement joins TRBV4-1 to TRBJ1-6; the D is unclear. V lost 3 bases and J lost 2, with 17 bases in between. The germline CDR1 and CDR2 sequences are MGHRA and YSYEKL. The CDR3 totals 18 residues.

J is TRBJ2-1 and V is TRBV4-1; 10 bases fit TRBD1. The trim removed 0 bases at V and 6 bases at J, leaving 8 bases unmatched. Looked up from germline, CDR1 is MGHRA and CDR2 is YSYEKL. The CDR3 is made up of 17 amino acids. In DNA, the CDR3 is TGCGCCAGCAGCCAAGATGATAGGGACAGGGGATTCAATGAGCAGTTCTTC. This translates into CASSQDDRDRGFNEQFF.

The chain combines TRBV27 with TRBJ1-1, with a tentative D call TRBD1 (6 bases). The germline V gene has CDR1 MNHEY and CDR2 SMNVEV (reference sequence). Trimming stripped 1 base from V and 5 bases from J, with 11 bases between. The CDR3 is 14 amino acids. The DNA for the CDR3 is TGTGCCAGCAGTTTATTGGCGGGGGCGACTGAAGCTTTCTTT. Protein product: CASSLLAGATEAFF.

V usage is TRBV5-1 and J usage is TRBJ2-3; possible D gene TRBD2, 5 bases. Germline CDR1 is SGHRS and CDR2 is YFSETQ. V was cut by 0 bases and J by 0 bases, with 14 bases left in between. The CDR3 length is 17 residues. The DNA of the CDR3 is TGCGCCAGCAGCTTGGTCTCGCTAGCCGACAGCACAGATACGCAGTATTTT. Protein product: CASSLVSLADSTDTQYF.

This clone was seen only a few times. The rearrangement links TRBV7-2 to TRBJ2-3, with D perhaps matching TRBD1 (6 bases). V shed 3 bases and J shed 3 bases, with 16 bases lying between them. This CDR3 region has 16 residues. Germline CDR1 is SGHTA and CDR2 is FQGNSA. CDR3 in DNA: TGTGCCAGCAGCTTGAGAATACAGGGACGAACAGATACGCAGTATTTT. Translation: CASSLRIQGRTDTQYF.

This clone was counted between two and nine times. The chain is built from TRBV5-3 and TRBJ2-7; 10 bases align to TRBD1. TRBV5-3 is filed as an ORF, its function uncertain. The CDR3 extends over 20 amino acids. V shed 4 bases and J 2 bases; nucleotides not matched to a gene: 21. The CDR3 here is CARSHLPGQGMVSGPYEQYF. The DNA for the CDR3 is TGTGCCAGAAGCCATCTCCCGGGACAGGGGATGGTAAGTGGCCCCTACGAGCAGTACTTC.

The chain is built from TRBV29-1 and TRBJ2-1, with D tentatively TRBD1 (5 bases). CDR3 length: 13 amino acids. Trimming took off 7 bases at V and 8 bases at J, with 18 bases between the two ends. Germline loops: CDR1 SQVTM, CDR2 ANQGSEA. The CDR3 DNA is TGCAGCGATGGGGCGGTCCAAGGAGATGAGCAGTTCTTC. Translating it yields CSDGAVQGDEQFF.

This chain uses TRBV7-3 with TRBJ2-3; no clear D. CDR3 length equals 12 residues. Germline assignment: CDR1 SGHTA and CDR2 FQGTGA. Trimming cost V 5 bases and J 5 bases, with 8 bases left between them. CDR3 nucleotide sequence: TGTGCCAGCAGCCCGAGGATAGATACGCAGTATTTT. Protein product: CASSPRIDTQYF.

V usage is TRBV7-7 and J usage is TRBJ2-1, with 9 nucleotides matching TRBD1. J was trimmed by 0 bases and V by 5 bases; bases with no gene match: 5. The CDR3 covers 16 residues. CDR1 and CDR2 (germline): SSHAT, FNYEAQ (reference sequence). The CDR3 region is CASSPGGQGSYNEQFF. CDR3 DNA: TGTGCCAGCAGCCCAGGGGGACAGGGCTCCTACAATGAGCAGTTCTTC.

This clone has a handful of counts. The V call is TRBV27, the J call TRBJ2-5; 9 bases are shared with TRBD1. The CDR3 sequence is 14 residues long. Looked up from germline, CDR1 is MNHEY and CDR2 is SMNVEV (reference sequence). V was pared by 6 bases and J by 6 bases, with 8 bases of the junction left unmatched. The CDR3 loop reads CASRGAGQGKTQYF. The CDR3 bases are TGTGCCAGCAGGGGTGCTGGACAGGGGAAGACCCAGTACTTC.

CDR3 in amino acids: CASSLASQETQYF. DNA for the CDR3: TGTGCCAGCAGCTTGGCCAGCCAAGAGACCCAGTACTTC. This chain connects TRBV7-3 to TRBJ2-5; D remains ambiguous. The germline gives CDR1 SGHTA, CDR2 FQGTGA. CDR3 length: 13 residues. V was pared by 3 bases and J by 1 base, with 6 bases between.

The chain recombines TRBV6-5 with TRBJ2-1, with 9 bases identical to TRBD2. Germline V gives CDR1 MNHEY, CDR2 SVGAGI. There are 15 residues in the CDR3. After removal of 6 bases from V and 4 bases from J, the junction contained 7 bases not matched to a gene. The CDR3, as DNA: TGTGCCAGCAGGTCCTTAGCGGGGGAGTACAATGAGCAGTTCTTC. This codes for CASRSLAGEYNEQFF.

This chain joins TRBV6-5 and TRBJ2-7, with no clear D. There are 13 residues in the CDR3. Trimming shortened V by 3 bases and J by 0 bases, and 6 bases separated the two germline ends. The germline CDR1 and CDR2 sequences are MNHEY and SVGAGI. The chain's CDR3 is CASSYSSSYEQYF. The CDR3 coding sequence is TGTGCCAGCAGTTATTCGAGCTCCTACGAGCAGTACTTC.

CDR3 DNA: TGTGCCAGCAGCGTAGGTGGGACAAGGGCCACTGAAGCTTTCTTT. Amino acids: CASSVGGTRATEAFF. The chain couples TRBV9 to TRBJ1-1; a possible D gene is TRBD1 (6 bases). The V end lost 0 bases, the J end lost 4 bases, and 13 bases lay between the germline ends. Germline V gene lookup returns CDR1 SGDLS and CDR2 YYNGEE. The CDR3 sequence is 15 residues long.